Sequencing of this T cell receptor beta chain was carried out in a study of cytomegalovirus exposure and HLA in healthy donors. Points from the study as a whole: A highly shared variant cluster was judged a likely technical artifact.

Nominally healthy donors provided the samples, though records likely missed some immune exposures. This clone was observed a few times. Its antigen is not identified. Germline assignment: CDR1 MDHEN and CDR2 SYDVKM. With 3 bases clipped from V and 1 base from J, the junction kept 0 bases outside the gene matches. The CDR3 runs 13 residues. PCR involved 60 Vbeta and 13 Jbeta primers. In the original analysis: Later reanalysis found 75 million to 95 million unique TCR beta chains, about 11 million of them shared. The method was immunoSEQ multiplex PCR; TCRdb's version includes in-frame clones alone and lacks a portion of them. V and J calls and clone size are as listed in that table; D and trimming were resolved from the DNA. This sample has about 84,000 clones, with 55% to 65% found just once.

This receptor was taken from a woman in her forties in good health and CMV-seropositive. This chain uses TRBV28 with TRBJ2-7, with 7 bases fitting TRBD1. Sequencing was carried out using PBMCs. In DNA form, the CDR3 reads TGTGCCAGCAGTTTGGGACAGTCCTACGAGCAGTACTTC. Protein: CASSLGQSYEQYF. Using reference TRBV28 and TRBJ2-7 for the parts outside the CDR3, the full variable domain is DVKVTQSSRYLVKRTGEKVFLECVQDMDHENMFWYRQDPGLGLRLIYFSYDVKMKEKGDIPEGYSVSREKKERFSLILESASTNQTSMYLCASSLGQSYEQYFGPGTRLTVT.